This T cell receptor beta chain was profiled in a study of blood T cell repertoires in COVID-19. Study summary: Spain, Italy and the United States supplied samples that represented acute and convalescent COVID-19.

Looked up from germline, CDR1 is LGHNA and CDR2 is YNFKEQ. The CDR3 consists of 15 residues. J lost 3 bases, V lost 1 base, and 4 bases had no gene match. Assay: immunoSEQ multiplex PCR; the TCRdb copy retains only in-frame clones and omits some. The sample contains 65,000 to 95,000 clones, roughly 78% of which appear only once. This receptor was taken from a man in his sixties with COVID-19, enrolled during active disease. The gene calls are TRBV4-2 and TRBJ1-2; 8 bases match TRBD1. Sequencing used peripheral blood. This chain's CDR3 is CASSQADRGDYGYTF. In nucleotides, the CDR3 is TGTGCCAGCAGCCAAGCCGACAGGGGCGACTATGGCTACACCTTC.